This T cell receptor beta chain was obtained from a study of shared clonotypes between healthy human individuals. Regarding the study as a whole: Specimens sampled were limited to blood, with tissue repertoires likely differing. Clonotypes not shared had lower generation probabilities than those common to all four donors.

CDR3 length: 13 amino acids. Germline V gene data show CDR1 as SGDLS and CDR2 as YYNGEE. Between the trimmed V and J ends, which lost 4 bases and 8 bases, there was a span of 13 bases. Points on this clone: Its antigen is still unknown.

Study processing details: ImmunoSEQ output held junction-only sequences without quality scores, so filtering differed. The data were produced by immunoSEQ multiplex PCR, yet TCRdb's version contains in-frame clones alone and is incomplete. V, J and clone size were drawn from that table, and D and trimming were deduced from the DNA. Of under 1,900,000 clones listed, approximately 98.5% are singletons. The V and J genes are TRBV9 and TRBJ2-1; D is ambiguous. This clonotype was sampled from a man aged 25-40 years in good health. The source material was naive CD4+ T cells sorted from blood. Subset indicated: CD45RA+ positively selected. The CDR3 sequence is CASSPDASDEQFF. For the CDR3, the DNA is TGTGCCAGCAGCCCCGACGCCTCCGATGAGCAGTTCTTC.